The present entry profiles one TCR beta chain with its context. Its specificity is not known. MiXCR was run by TCRdb on the RT-PCR reads, yielding one entry per CDR3 protein. This table holds roughly 700,000 distinct CDR3 sequences, 15% to 17% found once. The data belong to a study of response to subunit inactivated influenza vaccine. Study outcomes and limitations: The study's authors posited that every seasonal influenza vaccination enlists few new T cells.

The source was PBMCs from blood, collected 12 days after vaccination. The clonotype was recovered from a man aged 45-60 years who received an inactivated influenza vaccine.

CDR3 DNA sequence: TGTGCCAGCAGGAGGGGTACCGACAGGGGCGCGAACACCGGGGAGCTGTTTTTT. The encoded protein is CASRRGTDRGANTGELFF. The chain carries TRBV25-1 and TRBJ2-2; 8 bases map to TRBD1. Germline values: CDR1 MGHDK, CDR2 SYGVNS. There are 18 residues in the CDR3. Unmatched junction bases numbered 12, after V lost 6 bases and J lost 0 bases.